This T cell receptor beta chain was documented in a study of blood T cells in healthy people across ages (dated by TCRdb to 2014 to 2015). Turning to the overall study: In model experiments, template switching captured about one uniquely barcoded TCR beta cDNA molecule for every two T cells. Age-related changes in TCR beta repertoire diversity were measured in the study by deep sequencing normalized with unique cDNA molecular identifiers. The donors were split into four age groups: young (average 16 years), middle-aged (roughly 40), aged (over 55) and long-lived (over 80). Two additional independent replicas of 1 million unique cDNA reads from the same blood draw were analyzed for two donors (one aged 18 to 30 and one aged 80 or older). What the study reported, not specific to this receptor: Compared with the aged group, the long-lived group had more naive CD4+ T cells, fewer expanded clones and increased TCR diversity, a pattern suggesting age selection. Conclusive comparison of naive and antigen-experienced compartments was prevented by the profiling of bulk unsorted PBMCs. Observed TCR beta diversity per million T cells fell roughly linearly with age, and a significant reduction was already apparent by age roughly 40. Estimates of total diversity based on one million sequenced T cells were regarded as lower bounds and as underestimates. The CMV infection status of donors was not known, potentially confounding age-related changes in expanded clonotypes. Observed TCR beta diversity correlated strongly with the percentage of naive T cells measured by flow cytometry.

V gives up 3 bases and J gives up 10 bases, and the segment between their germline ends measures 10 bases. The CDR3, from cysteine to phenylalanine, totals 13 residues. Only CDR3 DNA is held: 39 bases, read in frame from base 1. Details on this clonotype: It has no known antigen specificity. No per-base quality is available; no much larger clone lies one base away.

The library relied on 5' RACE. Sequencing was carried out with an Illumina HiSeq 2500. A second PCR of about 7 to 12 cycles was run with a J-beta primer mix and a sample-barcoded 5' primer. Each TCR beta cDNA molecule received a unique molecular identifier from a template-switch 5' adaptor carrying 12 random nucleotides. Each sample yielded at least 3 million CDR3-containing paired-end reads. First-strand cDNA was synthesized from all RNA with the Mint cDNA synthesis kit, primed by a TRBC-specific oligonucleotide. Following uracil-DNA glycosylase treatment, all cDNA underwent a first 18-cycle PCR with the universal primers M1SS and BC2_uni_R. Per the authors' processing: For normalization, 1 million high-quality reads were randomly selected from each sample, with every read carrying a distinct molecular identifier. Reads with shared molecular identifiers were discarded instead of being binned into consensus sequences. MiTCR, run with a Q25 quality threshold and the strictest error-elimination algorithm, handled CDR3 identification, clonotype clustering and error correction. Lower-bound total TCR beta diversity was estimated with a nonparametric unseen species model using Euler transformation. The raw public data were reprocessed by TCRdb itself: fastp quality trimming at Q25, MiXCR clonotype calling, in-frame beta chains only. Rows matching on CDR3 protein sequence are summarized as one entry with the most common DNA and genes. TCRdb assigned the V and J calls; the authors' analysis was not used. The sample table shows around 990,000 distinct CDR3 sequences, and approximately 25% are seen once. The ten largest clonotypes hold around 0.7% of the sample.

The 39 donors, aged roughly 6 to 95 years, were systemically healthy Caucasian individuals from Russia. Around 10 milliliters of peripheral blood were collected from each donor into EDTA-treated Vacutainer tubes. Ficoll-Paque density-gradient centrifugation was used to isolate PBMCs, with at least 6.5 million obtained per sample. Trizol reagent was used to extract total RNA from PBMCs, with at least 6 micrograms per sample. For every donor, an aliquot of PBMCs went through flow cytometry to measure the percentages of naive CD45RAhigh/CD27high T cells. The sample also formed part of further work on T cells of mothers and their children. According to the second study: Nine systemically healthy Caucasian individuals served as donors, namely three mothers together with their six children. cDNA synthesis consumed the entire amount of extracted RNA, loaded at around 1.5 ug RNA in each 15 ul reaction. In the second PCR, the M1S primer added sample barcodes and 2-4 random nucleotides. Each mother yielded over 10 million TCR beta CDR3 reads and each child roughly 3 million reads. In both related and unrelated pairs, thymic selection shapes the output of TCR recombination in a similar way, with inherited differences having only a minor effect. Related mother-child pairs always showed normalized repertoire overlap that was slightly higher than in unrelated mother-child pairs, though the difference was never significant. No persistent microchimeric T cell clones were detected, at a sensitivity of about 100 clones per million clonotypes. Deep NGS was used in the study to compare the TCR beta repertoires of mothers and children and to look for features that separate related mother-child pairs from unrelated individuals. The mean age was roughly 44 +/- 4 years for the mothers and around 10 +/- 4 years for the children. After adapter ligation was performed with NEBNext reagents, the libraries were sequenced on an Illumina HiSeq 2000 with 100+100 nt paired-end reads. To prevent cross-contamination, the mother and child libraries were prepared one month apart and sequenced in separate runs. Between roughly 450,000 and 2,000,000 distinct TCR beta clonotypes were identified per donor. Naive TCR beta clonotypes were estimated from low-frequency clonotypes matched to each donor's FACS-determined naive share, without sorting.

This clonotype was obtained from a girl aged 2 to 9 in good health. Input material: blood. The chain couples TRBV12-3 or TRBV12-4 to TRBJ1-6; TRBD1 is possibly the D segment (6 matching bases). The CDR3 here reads CASSFGRGSPLHF. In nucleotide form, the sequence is TGTGCCAGCAGTTTTGGCAGGGGCTCACCCCTCCACTTT.